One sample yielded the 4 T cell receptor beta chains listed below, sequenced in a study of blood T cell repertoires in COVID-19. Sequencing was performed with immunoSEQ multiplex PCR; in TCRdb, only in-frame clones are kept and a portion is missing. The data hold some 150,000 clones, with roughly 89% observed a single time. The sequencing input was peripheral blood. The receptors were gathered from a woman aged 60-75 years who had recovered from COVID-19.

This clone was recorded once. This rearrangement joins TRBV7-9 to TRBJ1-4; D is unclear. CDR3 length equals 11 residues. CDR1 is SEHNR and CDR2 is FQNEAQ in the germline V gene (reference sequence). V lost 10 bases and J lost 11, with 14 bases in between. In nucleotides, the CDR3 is TGTGCCACCGGGATAAATCTCAAACTGTTTTTT. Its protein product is CATGINLKLFF.

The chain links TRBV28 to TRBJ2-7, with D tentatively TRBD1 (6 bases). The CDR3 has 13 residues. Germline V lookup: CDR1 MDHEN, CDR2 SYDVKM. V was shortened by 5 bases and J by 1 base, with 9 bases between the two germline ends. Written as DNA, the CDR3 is TGTGCCAGCAGTCGGGACATTTCCTACGAGCAGTACTTC. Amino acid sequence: CASSRDISYEQYF.

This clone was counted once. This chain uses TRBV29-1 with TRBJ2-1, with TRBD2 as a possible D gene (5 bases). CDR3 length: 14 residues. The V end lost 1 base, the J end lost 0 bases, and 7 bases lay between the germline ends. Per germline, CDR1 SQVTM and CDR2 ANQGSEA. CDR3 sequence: CSVEAGSSYNEQFF. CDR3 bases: TGCAGCGTTGAAGCGGGGAGCTCCTACAATGAGCAGTTCTTC.

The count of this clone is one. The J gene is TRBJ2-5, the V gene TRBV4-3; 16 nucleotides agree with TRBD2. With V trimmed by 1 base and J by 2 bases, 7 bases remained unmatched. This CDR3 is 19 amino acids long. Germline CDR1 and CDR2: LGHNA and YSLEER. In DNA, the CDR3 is TGCGCCAGCAGCCAAGCTGGGACTAGCGGGGGGGCCCCTCAAGAGACCCAGTACTTC. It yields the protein CASSQAGTSGGAPQETQYF.